The T cell receptor beta chain described here comes from a study of human CD8 memory T cell subsets. The CDR3 loop spans 12 amino acids. Germline CDR1 DFQATT, CDR2 SNEGSKA (reference sequence). It was UMI-labeled 5' RACE by which the TCR beta libraries were made. Each CDR3 protein gets one entry in TCRdb, which reprocessed the 5' RACE reads and gives no DNA. This sample's table has around 7,300 distinct CDR3 sequences. This chain joins TRBV20-1 and TRBJ2-1; TCRdb indicates TRBD1, and absent DNA this call remains unverified. Sequencing used CD8+ T cells from PBMCs. The receptor comes from a human donor in good health. CDR3 in amino acids: CSAIERGDQEFF.